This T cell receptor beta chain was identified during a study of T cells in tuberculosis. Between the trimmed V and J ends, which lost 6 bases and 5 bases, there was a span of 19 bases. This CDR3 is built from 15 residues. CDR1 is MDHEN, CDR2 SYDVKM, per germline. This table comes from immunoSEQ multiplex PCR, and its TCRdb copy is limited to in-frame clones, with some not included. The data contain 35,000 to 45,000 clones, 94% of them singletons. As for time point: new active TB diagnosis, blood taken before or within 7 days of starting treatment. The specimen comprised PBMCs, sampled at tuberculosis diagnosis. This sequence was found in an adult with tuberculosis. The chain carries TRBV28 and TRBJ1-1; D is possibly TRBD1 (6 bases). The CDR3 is CASRDAGGAKTEAFF. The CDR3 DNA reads TGTGCCAGCAGAGACGCGGGGGGGGCGAAGACTGAAGCTTTCTTT. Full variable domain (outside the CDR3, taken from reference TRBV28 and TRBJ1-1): DVKVTQSSRYLVKRTGEKVFLECVQDMDHENMFWYRQDPGLGLRLIYFSYDVKMKEKGDIPEGYSVSREKKERFSLILESASTNQTSMYLCASRDAGGAKTEAFFGQGTRLTVV.